This T cell receptor (beta chain) was sequenced in a study of OX40 agonist ivuxolimab in advanced cancers. In the study overall: Having had anti-PD-1, anti-PD-L1 or anti-CTLA-4 therapy before was allowed, and approximately 40% had some.

Profiled with immunoSEQ multiplex PCR; TCRdb holds only in-frame clones, not every one. This sample has 25,000 to 35,000 clones; approximately 90% occur once, and the top ten carry roughly 40%. CDR3 length: 13 residues. Germline assignment: CDR1 ENHRY and CDR2 SYGVKD. Trimming shortened V by 2 bases and J by 1 base, and 5 bases separated the two germline ends. The chain joins TRBV10-3 to TRBJ1-1, with D hard to call. This clonotype originated in an adult with an advanced solid tumor such as melanoma, head and neck, liver or kidney cancer. Sequences were derived from CD4+ or CD8+ T cells sorted from blood, sampled in a trial of the OX40 agonist ivuxolimab. The CDR3 protein is CAISEDKNTEAFF. The CDR3 coding sequence is TGTGCCATCAGTGAGGACAAGAACACTGAAGCTTTCTTT.